The clone carrying this T cell receptor (beta chain) was detected once. The data are from a study of immune evolution from preneoplasia to lung adenocarcinoma. The ends lost 5 bases at V and 5 bases at J; junction bases unmatched: 8. The CDR3 sequence is 15 residues long. Germline-derived CDR1 and CDR2 are SGHTA and FQGTGA. Clones were read by immunoSEQ multiplex PCR, and TCRdb kept only the in-frame ones, dropping some. This repertoire shows 16,000 or so clones, approximately 86% found once; its top ten account for 2.5% to 3%. This TCR was recovered from a person aged 70 to 85 with invasive lung adenocarcinoma. The chain has TRBV7-3 and TRBJ2-5; 10 bases are a match to TRBD1. The sample was FFPE invasive lung adenocarcinoma tissue. The CDR3: CASSLGGQGPETQYF. Written as DNA, the CDR3 is TGTGCCAGCAGCCTTGGGGGACAGGGGCCCGAGACCCAGTACTTC.